This T cell receptor beta chain was identified during a study of Ad26.COV2.S vaccination and SARS-CoV-2 variants. Across the study: Ad26.COV2.S was injected intramuscularly once or twice, 56 days apart.

Germline CDR1 and CDR2: KGHDR and SFDVKD. The CDR3 consists of 15 residues. With 4 bases clipped from V and 5 bases from J, the junction kept 9 bases outside the gene matches. Profiling relied on immunoSEQ multiplex PCR, and the TCRdb table lists in-frame clones only, not all of them. The sample includes hundreds of thousands of clones, about nine tenths of them seen just once. As for treatment: 15 to 20 received Ad26.COV2.S at low or high dose, single or two shots; roughly five received placebo; per-sample allocation not given. Samples were taken on day 63 after the first vaccine or placebo injection.

The origin of this receptor is a person aged 18-65 years who received the Ad26.COV2.S COVID-19 vaccine or a placebo. Sequencing used peripheral blood, obtained in a trial of Ad26.COV2.S vaccine versus placebo. The chain recombines TRBV24-1 with TRBJ2-5, with TRBD2 matching over 7 bases. The CDR3 spells CATSDQLGGGETQYF. CDR3 coding DNA: TGTGCCACCAGTGACCAGCTCGGGGGAGGGGAGACCCAGTACTTC.